These T cell receptor beta chains were read from a single sample in a study of blood T cells in healthy people across ages. TCRdb analysed the 5' RACE reads with MiXCR anew, one entry per CDR3 protein. Found here are 750,000 to 950,000 distinct CDR3 sequences, under 30% of them singletons; the top ten hold over 2.5%. This sample was also put to use in a study of T cells of mothers and their children.

The material sequenced was blood. The receptors come from a boy between 10 and 17 years old in good health. CDR3s include the opening cysteine and the closing phenylalanine or tryptophan. The D gene is left open where the match is weak. Size is stated for part of the rows, as once, few or many counts, or as a class when the clone is expanded.

D: .; size: few; J: TRBJ2-3; V: TRBV2; CDR3: CASSEEAGGADTQYF; DNA: TGTGCCAGCAGTGAAGAGGCAGGGGGGGCAGATACGCAGTATTTT
D: TRBD2; size: .; J: TRBJ2-7; V: TRBV6-5; CDR3: CASSYQAGGYEQYF; DNA: TGTGCCAGCAGTTACCAGGCGGGAGGCTACGAGCAGTACTTC
D: TRBD2; size: many; J: TRBJ2-5; V: TRBV9; CDR3: CASSQNIAGGSETQYF; DNA: TGTGCCAGCAGCCAAAATATAGCGGGGGGGTCAGAGACCCAGTACTTC
D: .; size: .; J: TRBJ2-5; V: TRBV29-1; CDR3: CSVEWGRGRKTQYF; DNA: TGCAGCGTTGAATGGGGCCGGGGTAGGAAGACCCAGTACTTC
D: .; size: .; J: TRBJ2-2; V: TRBV29-1; CDR3: CSVENRVNTGELFF; DNA: TGCAGCGTTGAGAATAGGGTGAACACCGGGGAGCTGTTTTTT
D: .; size: many; J: TRBJ1-4; V: TRBV6-6; CDR3: CASTAKGQSTNEKLFF; DNA: TGTGCCAGCACAGCCAAGGGCCAGTCAACTAATGAAAAACTGTTTTTT
D: .; size: .; J: TRBJ1-1; V: TRBV7-2; CDR3: CASSRGASMNTEAFF; DNA: TGTGCCAGCAGCCGAGGGGCATCCATGAACACTGAAGCTTTCTTT
D: .; size: many; J: TRBJ2-7; V: TRBV10-3; CDR3: CAISESGGEQYF; DNA: TGTGCCATCAGTGAGTCTGGGGGGGAGCAGTACTTC
D: .; size: few; J: TRBJ2-5; V: TRBV11-2; CDR3: CASSLSTGTLAQTQYF; DNA: TGTGCCAGCAGCCTTTCCACCGGAACTTTAGCCCAGACCCAGTACTTC
D: .; size: .; J: TRBJ2-7; V: TRBV5-1; CDR3: CASSAGLPSEQYF; DNA: TGCGCCAGCAGCGCGGGACTTCCGAGCGAGCAATACTTC
D: .; size: few; J: TRBJ2-7; V: TRBV6-5; CDR3: CASREGSGIYEQYF; DNA: TGTGCCAGCAGAGAGGGGTCGGGGATCTACGAGCAGTACTTC
D: .; size: .; J: TRBJ2-1; V: TRBV5-1; CDR3: CASSLDGVYNEQFF; DNA: TGCGCCAGCAGCTTGGATGGGGTCTACAATGAGCAGTTCTTC
D: .; size: .; J: TRBJ2-3; V: TRBV7-8; CDR3: CASSTHRSGTTYPTDTQYF; DNA: TGTGCCAGCAGCACCCACCGATCCGGGACAACTTACCCCACAGATACGCAGTATTTT
D: .; size: .; J: TRBJ2-2; V: TRBV14; CDR3: CASSQVTPGLTTGVLFF; DNA: TGTGCCAGCAGCCAAGTCACGCCGGGACTTACCACCGGGGTGCTGTTTTTT
D: .; size: .; J: TRBJ2-5; V: TRBV5-1; CDR3: CASSLQGLNYQETQYF; DNA: TGCGCCAGCAGCTTACAGGGACTGAACTACCAAGAGACCCAGTACTTC
D: .; size: once; J: TRBJ1-1; V: TRBV29-1; CDR3: CSVEGGIGFTEAFF; DNA: TGCAGCGTTGAAGGGGGGATAGGTTTCACTGAAGCTTTCTTT
D: TRBD1; size: .; J: TRBJ1-4; V: TRBV29-1; CDR3: CSGRDREKLFF; DNA: TGCAGCGGAAGGGACAGGGAAAAACTGTTTTTT
D: TRBD2; size: few; J: TRBJ2-1; V: TRBV19; CDR3: CASSTLAGAYNEQFF; DNA: TGTGCCAGTAGTACCCTAGCGGGGGCCTACAATGAGCAGTTCTTC
D: TRBD1; size: .; J: TRBJ1-6; V: TRBV6-1; CDR3: CASSPGTGGKGSYNSPLHF; DNA: TGTGCCAGCAGCCCCGGGACAGGGGGCAAGGGCTCCTATAATTCACCCCTCCACTTT
D: .; size: .; J: TRBJ1-1; V: TRBV7-8; CDR3: CASSSSAGRNTEAFF; DNA: TGTGCCAGCAGCTCATCTGCAGGGCGGAACACTGAAGCTTTCTTT
D: .; size: .; J: TRBJ2-3; V: TRBV7-2; CDR3: CASSLELTDTQYF; DNA: TGTGCCAGCAGCTTAGAACTTACAGATACGCAGTATTTT
D: TRBD1; size: .; J: TRBJ1-4; V: TRBV5-1; CDR3: CASYTGVPNEKLFF; DNA: TGCGCCAGCTACACAGGGGTCCCTAATGAAAAACTGTTTTTT
D: .; size: .; J: TRBJ2-7; V: TRBV7-4; CDR3: CASLSRDPAEQYF; DNA: TGTGCCAGCTTGTCGAGGGATCCGGCCGAGCAGTACTTC
D: .; size: few; J: TRBJ2-5; V: TRBV5-1; CDR3: CASSFTQGLETQYF; DNA: TGCGCCAGCAGCTTTACGCAGGGTTTGGAGACCCAGTACTTC
D: TRBD1; size: .; J: TRBJ1-1; V: TRBV5-1; CDR3: CASSKSGTVAEAFF; DNA: TGCGCCAGCAGCAAATCCGGGACAGTGGCTGAAGCTTTCTTT
D: TRBD2; size: .; J: TRBJ2-7; V: TRBV5-4; CDR3: CASSWAGSSGGFYEQYF; DNA: TGTGCCAGCAGCTGGGCCGGATCTAGCGGGGGGTTCTACGAGCAGTACTTC
D: .; size: few; J: TRBJ2-1; V: TRBV12-3/TRBV12-4; CDR3: CASSWAADRPYNEQFF; DNA: TGTGCCAGCAGTTGGGCCGCGGACAGACCCTACAATGAGCAGTTCTTC
D: TRBD2; size: .; J: TRBJ2-4; V: TRBV12-3/TRBV12-4; CDR3: CASRRTGGPDKNIQYF; DNA: TGTGCCAGCAGAAGAACGGGGGGGCCCGACAAAAACATTCAGTACTTC
D: TRBD2; size: .; J: TRBJ2-5; V: TRBV29-1; CDR3: CSVTSGGQETQYF; DNA: TGCAGCGTGACTAGCGGGGGCCAAGAGACCCAGTACTTC
D: .; size: .; J: TRBJ1-2; V: TRBV7-9; CDR3: CASSRAPDANYGRPF; DNA: TGTGCCAGCAGCCGAGCCCCGGACGCTAACTATGGCCGCCCCTTC
D: .; size: .; J: TRBJ2-7; V: TRBV10-1; CDR3: CASGRQDFYEQYF; DNA: TGCGCCAGCGGGAGACAGGATTTCTACGAGCAGTACTTC
D: .; size: .; J: TRBJ2-7; V: TRBV20-1; CDR3: CSARGPKNQRSYEQYF; DNA: TGCAGTGCTAGAGGCCCCAAGAATCAAAGGTCCTACGAGCAGTACTTC
D: .; size: few; J: TRBJ1-6; V: TRBV28; CDR3: CASSSPPTLDRKEDSPLHF; DNA: TGTGCCAGCAGTTCGCCACCGACCCTTGACAGGAAAGAGGATTCACCCCTCCACTTT
D: .; size: few; J: TRBJ1-1; V: TRBV30; CDR3: CAWSGPVEQRNTEAFF; DNA: TGTGCCTGGAGTGGTCCCGTAGAACAGCGAAACACTGAAGCTTTCTTT
D: .; size: few; J: TRBJ2-1; V: TRBV20-1; CDR3: CSALSPEQFF; DNA: TGCAGTGCTCTCTCCCCCGAGCAGTTCTTC
D: TRBD2; size: .; J: TRBJ2-1; V: TRBV9; CDR3: CASSVMGGGYNEQFF; DNA: TGTGCCAGCAGCGTAATGGGGGGGGGCTACAATGAGCAGTTCTTC
D: TRBD1; size: .; J: TRBJ2-1; V: TRBV5-1; CDR3: CASSFTGASLNEQFF; DNA: TGCGCCAGCAGCTTTACAGGGGCCAGCCTCAATGAGCAGTTCTTC
D: .; size: many; J: TRBJ2-1; V: TRBV4-1; CDR3: CASSQAPTGYNEQFF; DNA: TGCGCCAGCAGCCAAGCCCCGACAGGCTACAATGAGCAGTTCTTC
D: TRBD2; size: many; J: TRBJ2-5; V: TRBV4-1; CDR3: CASSLGFSGGGALGETQYF; DNA: TGCGCCAGCAGCCTCGGTTTCTCGGGCGGGGGGGCTTTAGGAGAGACCCAGTACTTC
D: .; size: few; J: TRBJ1-4; V: TRBV18; CDR3: CASSPLWTETNEKLFF; DNA: TGTGCCAGCTCACCACTCTGGACAGAAACTAATGAAAAACTGTTTTTT
D: TRBD1; size: few; J: TRBJ2-7; V: TRBV20-1; CDR3: CSARDSGRGLYEQYF; DNA: TGCAGTGCTAGAGATTCGGGCAGGGGGCTCTACGAGCAGTACTTC
D: TRBD2; size: .; J: TRBJ2-3; V: TRBV6-2/TRBV6-3; CDR3: CASSYSLAGLDTQYF; DNA: TGTGCCAGCAGTTACTCGCTAGCGGGGCTTGATACGCAGTATTTT
D: .; size: .; J: TRBJ2-5; V: TRBV12-3/TRBV12-4; CDR3: CASSNSQTQYF; DNA: TGTGCCAGCAGTAACTCCCAGACCCAGTACTTC
D: TRBD2; size: .; J: TRBJ2-1; V: TRBV5-1; CDR3: CAGSLAAGGARYEQFF; DNA: TGCGCCGGCAGCTTGGCCGCGGGGGGGGCCAGGTATGAGCAGTTCTTC